Below, 21 T cell receptor beta chains from the same sample are listed, as sequenced in a study of T cells in Graves' hyperthyroidism and ophthalmopathy (dated by TCRdb to the late 2010s). Library preparation used multiplex PCR. The sample was run on an Illumina HiSeq 2000. TCR beta CDR3 regions were amplified from RNA transcripts. A first-round RT-PCR of the TCR CDR3 used the HTBI primer set with the Qiagen OneStep RT-PCR kit. TCRdb reanalyzed the raw reads on its own, using fastp at Q25 for trimming and MiXCR for clone calling, and kept in-frame beta chains. A single entry per CDR3 protein holds the most common genes and DNA from its merged rows. This sample is represented by under 450,000 distinct CDR3 sequences; about 14% of them were singletons. The ten largest clones capture around 21% of the sample. The sample consisted of blood. The receptors come from a man under 40 with Graves' hyperthyroidism that later progressed to Graves' ophthalmopathy.

This clonotype appeared many times. The V call is TRBV12-3 or TRBV12-4, the J call TRBJ2-1; no firm D call. The CDR3 length is 15 residues. V was clipped by 5 bases and J by 0 bases, with 11 bases between them. The CDR3 bases are TGTGCCAGCAGTCCCCATCCCAGCTCCTACAATGAGCAGTTCTTC. The encoded protein is CASSPHPSSYNEQFF.

Ten or more counts support this clonotype. V gene TRBV12-3 or TRBV12-4 combines with J gene TRBJ2-3; 16 nucleotides line up with TRBD2. This CDR3 has 20 residues. V was pared by 3 bases and J by 1 base, with 10 bases of the junction left unmatched. CDR3 nucleotide sequence: TGTGCCAGCAGTTTTAGCCCGGGGACTAGCGGGGGGGTGGGCACAGATACGCAGTATTTT. The encoded protein is CASSFSPGTSGGVGTDTQYF.

Regarding this clonotype: This clone may be a read error of a much larger clone one base away. The V and J genes are TRBV6-5 and TRBJ2-2, with D unresolved. Trimming stripped 4 bases from V and 6 bases from J, with 12 bases between. There are 14 residues in the CDR3. Germline V gene sequence: CDR1 MNHEY, CDR2 SVGAGI. CDR3 sequence reads: CASSSASPPGELFF. The CDR3 DNA reads TGTGCCAGCAGTTCAGCTTCCCCGCCCGGGGAGCTGTTTTTT.

The chain joins TRBV29-1 to TRBJ2-3; D is uncertain. The V and J ends lost 3 bases and 3 bases respectively, with 13 bases between them. CDR3 length: 14 residues. The germline V gene has CDR1 SQVTM and CDR2 ANQGSEA. The CDR3 spells CSVDPHPSTDTQYF. The DNA for the CDR3 is TGCAGCGTTGACCCCCATCCTAGTACAGATACGCAGTATTTT.

V and J are TRBV13 and TRBJ1-4; TRBD1 might be the D (6 bases). CDR3 length equals 16 residues. CDR1 PRHDT and CDR2 FYEKMQ come from the germline V gene (reference sequence). Trimming shortened V by 2 bases and J by 2 bases, and 12 bases separated the two germline ends. Here the CDR3 DNA reads TGTGCCAGCAGCTTAAACCCCAGGGGCACTAATGAAAAACTGTTTTTT. Translation: CASSLNPRGTNEKLFF.

Ten or more counts support this clonotype. The genes are TRBV11-2 and TRBJ2-7, with 9 bases aligning to TRBD1. Germline V gene data show CDR1 as SGHAT and CDR2 as FQNNGV. The CDR3 totals 16 residues. J was trimmed by 5 bases and V by 4 bases; bases with no gene match: 12. The CDR3 is CASSSVRDRAWHEQYF. The CDR3, as DNA: TGTGCCAGCAGCTCGGTCCGGGACAGGGCTTGGCACGAGCAGTACTTC.

The sample holds many counts of this clonotype. This chain joins TRBV9 and TRBJ2-3; TRBD1 aligns across 8 bases. V lost 0 bases and J lost 3; bases outside the gene matches: 0. CDR3 length equals 14 residues. Germline V gene data show CDR1 as SGDLS and CDR2 as YYNGEE. CDR3 region: CASSVGTGTDTQYF. The DNA of the CDR3 is TGTGCCAGCAGCGTAGGGACAGGGACAGATACGCAGTATTTT.

The chain carries TRBV6-1 and TRBJ2-1; TRBD1 matches 9 bases. In germline, CDR1 is MNHNS, CDR2 SASEGT. Trimming at V came to 3 bases and at J to 9 bases, leaving 9 bases not matched to a gene. The CDR3 spans 15 residues. This chain's CDR3 is CASSEEEDRGFEQFF. The CDR3 DNA reads TGTGCCAGCAGTGAGGAAGAGGACAGGGGTTTTGAGCAGTTCTTC.

Comments on this clonotype: This may come from a read error, since a much larger clone is one base off. The gene calls are TRBV12-3 or TRBV12-4 and TRBJ2-7, with D possibly being TRBD2 (6 bases). The CDR3 spans 14 residues. The V gene lost 8 bases and the J gene lost 2 bases, with 16 bases spanning the gap. CDR3 in amino acids: CASGVSGGTYEQYF. CDR3 nucleotides: TGTGCCAGCGGTGTAAGCGGCGGGACCTACGAGCAGTACTTC.

This clonotype has only a few counts. The chain uses TRBV9 and TRBJ2-3, with D unresolved. The CDR3 runs 14 residues. V was shortened by 3 bases and J by 6 bases, with 14 bases between the two germline ends. Germline lookup yields CDR1 SGDLS and CDR2 YYNGEE. CDR3 bases: TGTGCCAGCAGCGCTCACGCGGTTGGCGATACGCAGTATTTT. The encoded protein is CASSAHAVGDTQYF.

The V gene is TRBV13, the J gene TRBJ2-2; 9 bases are shared with TRBD2. In germline, CDR1 is PRHDT, CDR2 FYEKMQ (reference sequence). CDR3 length: 17 residues. With 5 bases clipped from V and 6 bases from J, the junction kept 13 bases outside the gene matches. CDR3 coding DNA: TGTGCCAGCAGCCGGAGGAAAGATAGCGGGGGTGCCGGGGAGCTGTTTTTT. Its translation is CASSRRKDSGGAGELFF.

This clonotype has ten or more counts. CDR3 protein: CASRARGRGTGELFF. CDR3 nucleotides: TGTGCCAGCAGGGCCAGGGGGCGCGGGACCGGGGAGCTGTTTTTT. The genes are TRBV2 and TRBJ2-2; TRBD1 matches at 8 bases. Looked up from germline, CDR1 is SNHLY and CDR2 is FYNNEI. J gave up 5 bases and V 6 bases, and 8 bases lay outside the gene matches. The CDR3 has 15 residues.

The V call is TRBV6-6, the J call TRBJ2-7, with unresolved D. Germline V gene data show CDR1 as MNHNY and CDR2 as SVGAGI (reference sequence). The V gene lost 0 bases and the J gene lost 8 bases, with 14 bases spanning the gap. This CDR3 is 14 amino acids long. The CDR3, as DNA: TGTGCCAGCAGTTACTCGTACCCCCTTGGAAAGCAGTACTTC. This translates into CASSYSYPLGKQYF.

This clonotype was observed many times. This sequence joins TRBV2 and TRBJ1-5; 8 nucleotides match TRBD1. After removal of 8 bases from V and 6 bases from J, the junction contained 9 bases not matched to a gene. The CDR3 loop spans 14 amino acids. Germline V CDR1 and CDR2: SNHLY, FYNNEI. Here the CDR3 reads CASVRGQGGQPQHF. CDR3 nucleotides: TGTGCCAGCGTCCGTGGACAGGGTGGTCAGCCCCAGCATTTT.

This rearrangement joins TRBV4-1 to TRBJ1-1; tentative D call: TRBD1 (5 bases). This CDR3 has 16 amino acids. V lost 0 bases and J lost 2, with 13 bases in between. Germline lookup yields CDR1 MGHRA and CDR2 YSYEKL. This CDR3 is CASSQDKRGSNTEAFF. DNA of the CDR3: TGCGCCAGCAGCCAAGATAAGAGGGGCAGTAACACTGAAGCTTTCTTT.

This clonotype was detected a few times. The chain joins TRBV28 to TRBJ1-6; D perhaps matches TRBD1 (6 bases). Germline values: CDR1 MDHEN, CDR2 SYDVKM. Trimming took 5 bases from V and 7 from J, leaving 15 bases between them. The CDR3 length is 15 residues. This CDR3 reads CASSHGGGGNSPLHF. The DNA for the CDR3 is TGTGCCAGCAGTCACGGTGGGGGGGGCAATTCACCCCTCCACTTT.

This clonotype has a count of ten or more. The J gene is TRBJ1-6, the V gene TRBV11-2; unclear D gene. This CDR3 is 15 amino acids long. Germline V gene data show CDR1 as SGHAT and CDR2 as FQNNGV. Trimming took off 2 bases at V and 12 bases at J, with 17 bases between the two ends. The CDR3 region has the DNA TGTGCCAGCAGCTTACTGAAGGGTGGATCGGAACCCCTCCACTTT. Its protein product is CASSLLKGGSEPLHF. Combining the CDR3 with reference TRBV11-2 and TRBJ1-6 gives the whole variable domain EAGVAQSPRYKIIEKRQSVAFWCNPISGHATLYWYQQILGQGPKLLIQFQNNGVVDDSQLPKDRFSAERLKGVDSTLKIQPAKLEDSAVYLCASSLLKGGSEPLHFGNGTRLTVT.

This clonotype was seen at least ten times. The chain uses TRBV25-1 and TRBJ2-3, with D possibly called TRBD1 or TRBD2 (5 bases each). The CDR3 consists of 13 residues. V was shortened by 6 bases and J by 4 bases, with 11 bases between the two germline ends. Germline CDR1 reads MGHDK; CDR2 reads SYGVNS. CDR3 in amino acids: CASRRGLADTQYF. The CDR3 DNA follows: TGTGCCAGCAGGAGGGGATTGGCAGATACGCAGTATTTT.

This clonotype was seen at least ten times. The chain carries TRBV2 and TRBJ1-5; D gene ambiguous. The CDR3 totals 15 residues. CDR1 is SNHLY, CDR2 FYNNEI, per germline. With 1 base removed from V and 0 bases from J, the gap between germline ends came to 7 bases. The CDR3 reads CASSEVADSNQPQHF. CDR3 in DNA: TGTGCCAGCAGTGAAGTTGCAGATAGCAATCAGCCCCAGCATTTT.

This clonotype came up a few times. The chain links TRBV28 to TRBJ1-2; the D is unclear. CDR3 length: 15 residues. Germline CDR1 and CDR2: MDHEN and SYDVKM. V was pared by 6 bases and J by 1 base, with 15 bases between. CDR3 DNA sequence: TGTGCCAGCAGCCCCAGGCAGAGATTTAACTATGGCTACACCTTC. It encodes CASSPRQRFNYGYTF.

The CDR3 DNA reads as TGTGCCAGCAGCGCCCATCTCTCTGGAAACACCATATATTTT. Its protein product is CASSAHLSGNTIYF. The rearrangement links TRBV9 to TRBJ1-3; D is undetermined. Germline V gene sequence: CDR1 SGDLS, CDR2 YYNGEE. V was trimmed by 3 bases and J by 0 bases, leaving 7 bases between them. The CDR3 length is 14 residues.